This T cell receptor (beta chain) was recovered during a study of identical twins. Study-level points and caveats: There was an excess of low generation probability in the out-of-frame alpha sequences that twins shared. Within cord blood, abundant beta clonotypes carried fewer insertions, but memory repertoires showed no such trend.

Concerning this clonotype: Its antigen remains unknown.

MiXCR, applied by TCRdb to the 5' RACE reads, yields one record per CDR3 protein. The sample includes approximately 630,000 distinct CDR3 sequences, 7% to 7.5% of them seen just once. V was cut by 1 base and J by 2 bases, with 10 bases left in between. The CDR3 covers 14 residues. Germline CDR1 is SGHDT and CDR2 is YYEEEE. The sample was also reused in another study, on yellow fever vaccine responses in identical twins. In that study: Twins reportedly showed a vaccine T cell response that seemed partly convergent and partly personalized.

Sequenced: PBMCs. V usage is TRBV5-6 and J usage is TRBJ2-7; D is unclear. This clonotype was sampled from a woman under 30 in good health. The DNA of the CDR3 is TGTGCCAGCAGCTTGTCGGCAGGAGCCTACGAGCAGTACTTC. It yields the protein CASSLSAGAYEQYF.